This record concerns one T cell receptor (beta chain) sequence. The antigen is unknown. TCRdb keeps only in-frame clones here, not all; method: immunoSEQ multiplex PCR. The table has about 48,000 clones, around 90% seen once. This CDR3 is 12 amino acids long. Trimming shortened V by 5 bases and J by 7 bases, and 11 bases separated the two germline ends. CDR1 MNHEY and CDR2 SVGAGI come from the germline V gene. This entry is derived from a study of OX40 agonist ivuxolimab in advanced cancers. Notes on the study in general: The 0.1-3.0 mg/kg partial responders had among the lowest clonal expansion.

Autoimmune disease history or systemic immunosuppression barred patients. The sequence was obtained from an adult with an advanced solid tumor such as melanoma, head and neck, liver or kidney cancer. Sequenced here: CD4+ or CD8+ T cells sorted from blood, sampled in a trial of the OX40 agonist ivuxolimab. The chain employs TRBV6-5 and TRBJ2-5, with D maybe TRBD2 (5 bases). CDR3 nucleotides: TGTGCCAGCAGTCTACCAGGAGGGACCCAGTACTTC. Amino acids: CASSLPGGTQYF.